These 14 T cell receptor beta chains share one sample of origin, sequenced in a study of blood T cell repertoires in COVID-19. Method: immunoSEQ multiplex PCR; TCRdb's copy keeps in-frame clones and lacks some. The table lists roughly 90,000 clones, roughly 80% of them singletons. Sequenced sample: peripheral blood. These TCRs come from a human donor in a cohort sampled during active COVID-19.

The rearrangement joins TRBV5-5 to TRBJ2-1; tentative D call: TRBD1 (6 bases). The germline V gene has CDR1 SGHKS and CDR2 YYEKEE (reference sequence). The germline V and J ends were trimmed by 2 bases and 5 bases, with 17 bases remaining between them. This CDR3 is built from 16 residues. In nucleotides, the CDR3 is TGTGCCAGCAGCTTTACAACAGGGATCACTAACAATGAGCAGTTCTTC. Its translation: CASSFTTGITNNEQFF.

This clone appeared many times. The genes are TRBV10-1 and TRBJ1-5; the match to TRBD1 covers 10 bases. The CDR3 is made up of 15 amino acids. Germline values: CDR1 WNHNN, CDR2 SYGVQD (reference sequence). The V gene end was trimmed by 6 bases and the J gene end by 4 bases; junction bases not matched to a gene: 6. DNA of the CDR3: TGCGCCAGCAGGGGACAGGGGATAACAAATCAGCCCCAGCATTTT. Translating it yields CASRGQGITNQPQHF.

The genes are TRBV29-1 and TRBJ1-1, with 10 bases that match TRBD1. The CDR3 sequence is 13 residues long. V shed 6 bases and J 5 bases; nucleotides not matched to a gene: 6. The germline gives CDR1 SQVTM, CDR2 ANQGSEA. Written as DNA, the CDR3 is TGCAGCGTCCGGACAGGGGGATGGACTGAAGCTTTCTTT. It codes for CSVRTGGWTEAFF.

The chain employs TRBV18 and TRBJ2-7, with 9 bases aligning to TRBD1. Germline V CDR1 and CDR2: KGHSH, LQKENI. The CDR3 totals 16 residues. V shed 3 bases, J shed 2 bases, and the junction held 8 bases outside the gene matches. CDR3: CASSPGPGQGPYEQYF. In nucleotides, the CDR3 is TGTGCCAGCTCACCGGGTCCGGGACAGGGACCCTACGAGCAGTACTTC.

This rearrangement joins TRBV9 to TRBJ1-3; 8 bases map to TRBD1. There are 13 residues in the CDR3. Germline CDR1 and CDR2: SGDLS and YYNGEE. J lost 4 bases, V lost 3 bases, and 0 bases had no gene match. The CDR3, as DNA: TGTGCCAGCAGCGGGGACAGGGGAAACACCATATATTTT. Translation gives CASSGDRGNTIYF.

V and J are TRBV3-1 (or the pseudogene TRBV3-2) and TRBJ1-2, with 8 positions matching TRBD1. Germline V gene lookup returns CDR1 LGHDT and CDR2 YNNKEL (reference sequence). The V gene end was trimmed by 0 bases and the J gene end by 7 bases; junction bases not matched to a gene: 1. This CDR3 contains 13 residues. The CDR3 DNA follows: TGTGCCAGCAGCCAAGAAGGGACAGGTGGCTACACCTTC. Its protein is CASSQEGTGGYTF.

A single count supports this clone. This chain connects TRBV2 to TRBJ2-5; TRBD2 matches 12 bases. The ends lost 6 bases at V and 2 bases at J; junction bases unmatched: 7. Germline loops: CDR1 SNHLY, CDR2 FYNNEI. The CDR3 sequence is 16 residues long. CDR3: CASSRGLAGLQETQYF. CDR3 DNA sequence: TGTGCCAGCAGCCGCGGACTAGCGGGGTTACAAGAGACCCAGTACTTC.

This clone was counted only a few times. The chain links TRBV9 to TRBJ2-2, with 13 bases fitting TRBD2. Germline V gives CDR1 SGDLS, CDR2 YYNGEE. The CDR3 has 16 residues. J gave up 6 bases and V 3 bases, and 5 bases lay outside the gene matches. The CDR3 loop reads CASSATSGRASGELFF. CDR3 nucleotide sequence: TGTGCCAGCAGCGCTACTAGCGGGAGGGCCTCCGGGGAGCTGTTTTTT.

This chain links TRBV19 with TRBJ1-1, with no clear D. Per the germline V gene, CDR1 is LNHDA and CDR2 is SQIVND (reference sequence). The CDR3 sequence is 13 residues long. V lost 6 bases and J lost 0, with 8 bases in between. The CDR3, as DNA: TGTGCCAGTAGGGGAGGGTTGAACACTGAAGCTTTCTTT. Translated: CASRGGLNTEAFF.

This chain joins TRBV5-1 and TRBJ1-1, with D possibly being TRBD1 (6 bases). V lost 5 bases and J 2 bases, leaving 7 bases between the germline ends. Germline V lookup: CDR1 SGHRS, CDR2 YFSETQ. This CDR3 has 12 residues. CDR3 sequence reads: CASSGGNTEAFF. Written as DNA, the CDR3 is TGCGCCAGCAGTGGGGGCAACACTGAAGCTTTCTTT.

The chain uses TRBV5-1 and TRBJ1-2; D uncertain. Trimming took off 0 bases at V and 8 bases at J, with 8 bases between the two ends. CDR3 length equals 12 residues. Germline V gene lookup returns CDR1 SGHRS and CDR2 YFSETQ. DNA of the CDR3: TGCGCCAGCAGCTTGGACAGTGGAGGCTACACCTTC. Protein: CASSLDSGGYTF.

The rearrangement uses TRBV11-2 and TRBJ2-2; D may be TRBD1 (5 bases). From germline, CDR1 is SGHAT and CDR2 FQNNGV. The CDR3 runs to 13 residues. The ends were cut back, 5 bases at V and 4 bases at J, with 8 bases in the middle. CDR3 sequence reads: CASSRTLTGELFF. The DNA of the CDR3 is TGTGCCAGCAGCCGGACACTCACCGGGGAGCTGTTTTTT.

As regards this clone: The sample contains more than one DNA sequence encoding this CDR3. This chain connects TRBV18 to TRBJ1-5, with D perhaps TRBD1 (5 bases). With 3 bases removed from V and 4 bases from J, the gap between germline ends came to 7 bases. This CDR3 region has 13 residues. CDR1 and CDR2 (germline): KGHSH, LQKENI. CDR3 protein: CASSPGGNQPQHF. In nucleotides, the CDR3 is TGTGCCAGCTCACCCGGGGGTAATCAGCCCCAGCATTTT.

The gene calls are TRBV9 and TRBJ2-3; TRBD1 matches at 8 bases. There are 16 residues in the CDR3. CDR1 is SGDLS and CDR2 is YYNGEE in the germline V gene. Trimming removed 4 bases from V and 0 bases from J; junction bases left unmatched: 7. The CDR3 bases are TGTGCCAGCAGCCTGCAGGGGGCGGGTAGCACAGATACGCAGTATTTT. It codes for CASSLQGAGSTDTQYF.